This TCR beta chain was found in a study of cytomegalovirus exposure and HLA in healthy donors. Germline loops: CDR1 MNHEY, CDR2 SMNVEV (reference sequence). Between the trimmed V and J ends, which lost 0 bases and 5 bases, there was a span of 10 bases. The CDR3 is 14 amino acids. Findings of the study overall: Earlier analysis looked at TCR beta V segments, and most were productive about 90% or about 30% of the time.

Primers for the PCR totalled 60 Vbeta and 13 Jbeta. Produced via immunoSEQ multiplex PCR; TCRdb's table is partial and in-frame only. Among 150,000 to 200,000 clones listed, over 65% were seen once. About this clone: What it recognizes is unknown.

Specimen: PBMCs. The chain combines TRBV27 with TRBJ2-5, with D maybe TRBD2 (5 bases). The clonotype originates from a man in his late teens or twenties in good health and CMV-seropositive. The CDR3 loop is CASSLSSSSETQYF. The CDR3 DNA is TGTGCCAGCAGTTTATCATCTAGCTCGGAGACCCAGTACTTC.